Listed here are 19 T cell receptor beta chains from one sample, sequenced in a study of T cell repertoires in cytomegalovirus infection. These receptors have no identified antigens. MiXCR, run by TCRdb on the reads, gives a single entry per CDR3 protein. The repertoire holds about 340,000 distinct CDR3 sequences, with about 29% as singletons. The sequencing used cultured PBMCs, collected from culture after CMV antigen stimulation. The receptors were gathered from a human donor in good health (CMV status not recorded). Some clones in this sample may be carry-over from other donors' samples.

In its sample, this clonotype was seen a few times. The chain carries TRBV6-5 and TRBJ2-6; D gene unclear. V lost 2 bases and J lost 4, with 12 bases in between. The CDR3 spans 16 residues. Germline loops: CDR1 MNHEY, CDR2 SVGAGI. In DNA, the CDR3 is TGTGCCAGCAGTTACGCAAGGGATTCAGGGGCCAACGTCCTGACTTTC. Its protein is CASSYARDSGANVLTF.

There are many counts of this clonotype. The rearrangement links TRBV6-5 to TRBJ2-5; 12 bases are shared with TRBD1. Germline CDR1 MNHEY, CDR2 SVGAGI. The CDR3 totals 16 residues. J lost 5 bases, V lost 6 bases, and 10 bases had no gene match. The CDR3 nucleotides read TGTGCCAGCAGGCCGGGACAGGGGGCGCGAGGGGAGACCCAGTACTTC. Translating gives CASRPGQGARGETQYF.

This clonotype was picked up many times. The V and J genes are TRBV7-8 and TRBJ2-5, with 10 positions matching TRBD2. The V gene end was trimmed by 11 bases and the J gene end by 5 bases; junction bases not matched to a gene: 14. The CDR3 extends over 15 amino acids. Germline V lookup: CDR1 SGHVS, CDR2 FQNEAQ. The CDR3 spells CALSDPRAGGETQYF. For the CDR3, the DNA is TGTGCCCTATCCGACCCCCGAGCGGGAGGGGAGACCCAGTACTTC.

This clonotype has ten or more counts. The V call is TRBV6-1, the J call TRBJ1-1; D remains ambiguous. The CDR3 covers 13 residues. Germline V gene sequence: CDR1 MNHNS, CDR2 SASEGT. V lost 7 bases, J lost 5 bases, and 14 bases lay in between. CDR3: CASTRKVETEAFF. Here the CDR3 DNA reads TGTGCCAGCACCCGGAAGGTAGAGACTGAAGCTTTCTTT.

The chain employs TRBV6-1 and TRBJ1-5; no definite D call. Trimming stripped 5 bases from V and 3 bases from J, with 17 bases between. The V gene's germline CDR1 is MNHNS and CDR2 SASEGT. This CDR3 is built from 16 residues. The CDR3: CASSYVKSGLNQPQHF. The DNA for the CDR3 is TGTGCCAGCAGTTACGTAAAGAGCGGGCTCAATCAGCCCCAGCATTTT.

V gene TRBV27 combines with J gene TRBJ1-2; no reliable D call. Germline V gene lookup returns CDR1 MNHEY and CDR2 SMNVEV (reference sequence). CDR3 length: 13 amino acids. Trimming pared 6 bases from V and 3 bases from J, leaving 11 bases between. CDR3 loop: CASSLQRDYGYTF. CDR3 bases: TGTGCCAGCAGCCTACAAAGGGACTATGGCTACACCTTC.

The rearrangement uses TRBV24-1 and TRBJ2-1; 10 bases match TRBD1. The J segment lost 9 bases and the V segment lost 3 bases, leaving 7 bases of the junction unmatched. Germline CDR1 is KGHDR and CDR2 is SFDVKD. There are 15 residues in the CDR3. This chain's CDR3 is CATSDGPGQGFEQFF. DNA of the CDR3: TGTGCCACCAGTGATGGTCCGGGACAGGGGTTTGAGCAGTTCTTC.

V is TRBV6-8 and J is TRBJ1-2; D may be TRBD1 (5 bases). CDR1 and CDR2 (germline): MNHGY, SAAAGT. The V gene lost 5 bases and the J gene lost 4 bases, with 14 bases spanning the gap. The CDR3 is made up of 14 amino acids. CDR3 region: CASSRGVEGYGYTF. CDR3 nucleotide sequence: TGTGCCAGCAGTAGAGGGGTGGAAGGCTATGGCTACACCTTC.

CDR3: CSVRGSMNTEAFF. The CDR3 nucleotides are TGCAGCGTAAGGGGCTCCATGAACACTGAAGCTTTCTTT. The rearrangement uses TRBV29-1 and TRBJ1-1; D is perhaps TRBD1 (5 bases). The V gene's germline CDR1 is SQVTM and CDR2 ANQGSEA. The V gene lost 6 bases and the J gene lost 0 bases, with 11 bases spanning the gap. The CDR3 covers 13 residues.

This clonotype came up a few times. The rearrangement uses TRBV7-8 and TRBJ2-7; the match to TRBD2 covers 10 bases. Trimming took 6 bases from V and 3 from J; bases not matched to a gene: 5. Looked up from germline, CDR1 is SGHVS and CDR2 is FQNEAQ. CDR3 size: 14 residues. The CDR3 loop is CASSPSGSLYEQYF. CDR3 in DNA: TGTGCCAGCAGTCCTAGCGGGAGTCTCTACGAGCAGTACTTC.

This clonotype was observed a handful of times. This rearrangement joins TRBV12-3 or TRBV12-4 to TRBJ1-4; D ambiguous. The CDR3 consists of 13 residues. V lost 3 bases and J lost 8, with 10 bases in between. This CDR3 reads CASSFGGREKLFF. DNA of the CDR3: TGTGCCAGCAGTTTTGGCGGGCGGGAAAAACTGTTTTTT.

This clonotype was recorded a few times. This chain links TRBV20-1 with TRBJ1-5; D may be TRBD1 (6 bases). Trimming shortened V by 5 bases and J by 2 bases, and 16 bases separated the two germline ends. The V gene's germline CDR1 is DFQATT and CDR2 SNEGSKA (reference sequence). The length of the CDR3 is 15 residues. The CDR3 bases are TGCAGTGCTTCGCCTCTACAGGGAGGCAATCAGCCCCAGCATTTT. Translated: CSASPLQGGNQPQHF.

The V gene is TRBV7-2, the J gene TRBJ2-5; 10 positions match TRBD2. The CDR3 has 16 residues. In germline, CDR1 is SGHTA, CDR2 FQGNSA. J was trimmed by 9 bases and V by 4 bases; bases with no gene match: 14. CDR3 residues: CASSSGEVAGGRAQYF. In DNA, the CDR3 is TGTGCCAGCAGCTCCGGGGAGGTAGCGGGAGGCCGCGCCCAGTACTTC.

V and J are TRBV29-1 and TRBJ1-2; tentative D call: TRBD1 (6 bases). Germline V lookup: CDR1 SQVTM, CDR2 ANQGSEA. The ends were cut back, 3 bases at V and 8 bases at J, with 10 bases in the middle. This CDR3 is built from 11 residues. CDR3 sequence reads: CSVEHRVGYTF. As DNA, the CDR3 is TGCAGCGTTGAGCACAGGGTCGGCTACACCTTC.

This clonotype showed up just a few times. The V call is TRBV6-6, the J call TRBJ2-5; D is perhaps TRBD2 (5 bases). In germline, CDR1 is MNHNY, CDR2 SVGAGI (reference sequence). V shed 5 bases and J shed 5 bases, with 15 bases lying between them. The CDR3 loop spans 14 amino acids. The CDR3 DNA is TGTGCCAGCAGTGAGCCCGGGATAAAGGAGACCCAGTACTTC. The encoded protein is CASSEPGIKETQYF.

The V and J genes are TRBV6-8 and TRBJ1-5; D remains ambiguous. CDR1 is MNHGY and CDR2 is SAAAGT in the germline V gene. Deletions cut 5 bases from V and 1 base from J, with 12 bases between. The CDR3 is 15 amino acids. The CDR3 nucleotides read TGTGCCAGCAGTCGGACTCTAGGGAGCAATCAGCCCCAGCATTTT. Residues: CASSRTLGSNQPQHF.

V is TRBV28 and J is TRBJ2-3; D is unclear. V was cut by 7 bases and J by 9 bases, with 17 bases left in between. Germline V gene lookup returns CDR1 MDHEN and CDR2 SYDVKM. This CDR3 has 13 residues. Here the CDR3 DNA reads TGTGCCAGCACCCCTCGGGTGGGGATAACGCAGTATTTT. Translating gives CASTPRVGITQYF.

This clonotype was observed a few times. V usage is TRBV14 and J usage is TRBJ2-1; D ambiguous. The CDR3 has 18 amino acids. V was trimmed by 0 bases and J by 1 base, leaving 16 bases between them. CDR1 is SGHDN and CDR2 is FVKESK in the germline V gene. The chain's CDR3 is CASSQDDGSSLSYNEQFF. The CDR3 DNA reads as TGTGCCAGCAGCCAAGATGATGGAAGTAGCCTATCCTACAATGAGCAGTTCTTC. The full variable domain, with the rest looked up from reference TRBV14 and TRBJ2-1, is EAGVTQFPSHSVIEKGQTVTLRCDPISGHDNLYWYRRVMGKEIKFLLHFVKESKQDESGMPNNRFLAERTGGTYSTLKVQPAELEDSGVYFCASSQDDGSSLSYNEQFFGPGTRLTVL.

The chain carries TRBV7-8 and TRBJ2-7; 10 bases agree with TRBD1. CDR1 is SGHVS, CDR2 FQNEAQ, per germline. J gave up 2 bases and V 5 bases, and 3 bases lay outside the gene matches. The length of the CDR3 is 14 residues. The CDR3 reads CASSGGQGAYEQYF. CDR3 nucleotides: TGTGCCAGCAGCGGCGGACAGGGGGCCTACGAGCAGTACTTC.